Listed here is a single T cell receptor beta chain. Its antigen specificity is not known. Base qualities are missing; no much larger clone stands one base away. Library preparation employed the immunoSEQ multiplex PCR assay. T cell repertoires were profiled by deep sequencing of rearranged TCR beta loci, alongside multiparametric flow cytometry. This is the immuneACCESS table as TCRdb keeps it, with only in-frame sequences that have V and J called. A part of the clones is gone; compared with another copy, unresolved V genes explain less than half, and the rest is unexplained. The sample table shows several thousand clones, and around 88% are seen once. The top ten clonotypes cover about a fifth of the sample. The data derive from a study of lymphopenia after photon versus proton radiotherapy (dated by TCRdb to the late 2010s). Regarding the complete study: Photon and proton radiation therapy were compared by the study for their immunological effects in patients with gastrointestinal tumors who developed high-grade lymphopenia. The 20 patients in the cohort had gastrointestinal tumors, were treated with either photon or proton therapy, and subsequently developed lymphopenia. The goal of the study was to characterize the differences between the two radiation modalities in how they affect the immune system. What the research found in general, with its limitations: Among patients across the cohort who died, overall survival time showed an inverse correlation with a larger post-nadir drop in TCR diversity. After the lymphocyte count nadir, repertoires from photon-treated patients showed oligoclonal expansion, particularly of CD8+ Temra cells, and this expansion drove the decline in diversity. Proton-treated patients stayed relatively stable during treatment, while photon-treated patients lost naive T cells and TCR diversity and gained effector/memory populations. The survival association was assessed only in patients who died, and the authors presented better survival with proton therapy as a possibility rather than a demonstrated result.

V is cut back by 3 bases and J by 2 bases, with 13 bases in the junction unmatched. From its cysteine to its phenylalanine, the CDR3 spans 18 amino acids. Only the CDR3 DNA is retained, 54 bases long and in frame from the first base. As encoded in the germline V gene, CDR1 is LGHNA while CDR2 is YNFKEQ. The receptor was derived from an older man with cholangiocarcinoma. The sample was peripheral blood, taken from a patient treated with photon-based radiotherapy. The V and J segments used are TRBV4-2 and TRBJ2-3, with 8 middle bases fitting TRBD2. The nucleotide sequence is TGTGCCAGCAGCCATACGAGCCTTGCGGGGGGATTCACAGATACGCAGTATTTT. This is translated as CASSHTSLAGGFTDTQYF.